This TCR beta chain was sequenced for a study of T cells in Graves' hyperthyroidism and ophthalmopathy (dated by TCRdb to the late 2010s). About the study as a whole: Peripheral blood was sampled at the time of initial diagnosis, prior to any treatment. Whether ophthalmopathy could be predicted prospectively was tested in an independent validation cohort made up of about 20 hyperthyroidism patients plus 17 patients who later progressed to ophthalmopathy. Thyroid tissue and blood T-cell repertoires from about six Graves' hyperthyroidism patients were also compared in the study. According to the paper, TCR Vbeta CDR3 sequencing was carried out on some 130 peripheral blood samples, which came from 40 to 45 ophthalmopathy, about 75 hyperthyroidism and roughly 17 progressor patients. To identify TCR V-J signatures that set the groups apart, the researchers used a discovery cohort of approximately 98 patients, made up of 40 to 45 with Graves' ophthalmopathy and about 59 with stable Graves' hyperthyroidism. The roughly 91 discovery patients were randomly divided into training and test sets at a 7:3 ratio. Following sampling, methimazole starting at 30 mg daily was given to hyperthyroidism patients, and high-dose intravenous methylprednisolone was given to ophthalmopathy patients.

This clonotype has at least ten counts. Its target antigen remains unknown. No much larger clone exists at a distance of one base, and base qualities are not known. What the research found in general, with its limitations: In cross-validation, a model built on a 13 V-J signature told ophthalmopathy apart from stable hyperthyroidism with over 85% sensitivity and 81% to 82% specificity, and in testing the same model reached 80%/75%. No statistical method was used to set the sample size in advance, and investigators knew the group allocation. Most expanded thyroid clonotypes (frequency above 0.001) were also detected in blood, suggesting blood repertoires may reflect thyroid immune responses. In validation, progression to ophthalmopathy was predicted by the model with almost 71% sensitivity and around 75% specificity, a median of roughly six months before onset.

Hyperthyroidism patients were newly diagnosed, had a disease duration of under 2 months, and were aged 18 to 65 years. The study excluded patients with uncontrolled infections, other autoimmune diseases, pregnancy or lactation. Diagnoses were based on clinical symptoms, serum thyroxine and TRAb, thyroid ultrasound and orbital computed tomography. For progressor patients, blood was drawn at the first diagnosis of hyperthyroidism, before any ophthalmopathy symptoms had appeared. Ficoll-Paque density gradient centrifugation was used to isolate PBMCs from approximately 10 ml of fresh peripheral blood. Progressor patients were defined as those initially diagnosed with Graves' hyperthyroidism in whom ophthalmopathy developed during follow-up. Total RNA was extracted using Trizol reagent, and RNA quality was assessed on an Agilent 2100 Bioanalyzer. The TCR beta CDR3 regions were amplified from the RNA transcripts. The TCR CDR3 was subjected to a first round of RT-PCR using the HTBI primer set and the Qiagen OneStep RT-PCR kit. Libraries were constructed in a second round of multiplex PCR, after which size selection and purification were carried out. Paired-end sequencing of the libraries was performed with 100 bp reads on an Illumina HiSeq2000. Processing in the source paper ran as follows. SOAPnuke was used to process the raw data, throwing out any read that contained adapters or uncalled bases, had a mean Phred below 15, or lacked an exact constant-primer or identifier match. COPE v1.2.5 was used to merge high-quality paired reads, and clonotypes were defined as unique nucleotide sequences. Clonotypes were aligned to IMGT TRBV, TRBD and TRBJ reference segments using MiTCR v1.1. Only V-J combinations with frequency above 0.0001, covering about 99% of repertoires, were analysed. The TCS score was defined as the ratio of F50 (clonal expansion) to E x V (chaos), calculated using BLOSUM62-based TCRdist between CDR3 peptides within each V-J. Welch's t-statistics and random forest reduced roughly 540 V-J features to some 14, which were used in a naive Bayes classifier (R e1071). TCRdb handled the public reads itself, with Q25 trimming in fastp and clone calling in MiXCR, and kept productive beta chains. For every CDR3 protein sequence, its rows merge into one entry that carries the most common genes and DNA. It is TCRdb's table, rather than the study itself, that gives the V and J calls and clone size. This sample holds under 300,000 distinct CDR3 sequences; 20% to 30% were observed only once. The ten largest clonotypes hold approximately 30% of the sample.

CDR1 and CDR2, per the germline V gene (reference sequence), are GTSNPN and SVGIG. The CDR3 holds 13 amino acids from the cysteine to the phenylalanine. The entry retains the CDR3 DNA only, 39 bases that are in frame from base 1. Trimming at the junction amounts to 1 base on V and 4 bases on J, and the germline ends lie 8 bases apart. The sequence links TRBV30 to TRBJ1-5; 5 matching bases give a weak D call of TRBD1. The source of this sequence is a man aged 35-49 years with Graves' hyperthyroidism that later progressed to Graves' ophthalmopathy. Material: blood. CDR3 reads: CAWSAGANQPQHF. The bases are TGTGCCTGGAGTGCCGGGGCAAATCAGCCCCAGCATTTT. The reference TRBV30 and TRBJ1-5 proteins fill in what lies around the CDR3, so the full variable domain reads SQTIHQWPATLVQPVGSPLSLECTVEGTSNPNLYWYRQAAGRGLQLLFYSVGIGQISSEVPQNLSASRPQDRQFILSSKKLLLSDSGFYLCAWSAGANQPQHFGDGTRLSIL.